This T cell receptor beta chain was captured in a study of shared clonotypes between healthy human individuals (dated by TCRdb to between 2020 and 2021). The study in broad terms: The cohort included three men and a couple of women between 18 and 49 years of age. For each donor, CD4 naive and CD4 memory were each run on three plates, CD8 naive on two plates, and CD8 memory on one plate. To estimate repertoire size and how much clonotypes are shared between individuals, the study performed deep sequencing of blood TCR repertoires from about five healthy adults. Different laboratories and diverse techniques were used to prepare libraries and sequence TCR repertoires, to increase sequencing depth and limit assay-specific biases. Leukapheresis yielded between about 0.94 and 8.9 billion PBMCs per donor.

Healthy HIV-negative adults with no recently reported acute infections or vaccinations were included as donors. Every donor was a Caucasian adult living in Nashville, Tennessee, USA. CD4+ T cells were enriched through magnetic negative selection, after which naive cells were positively selected on CD45RA and the remaining negative fraction served as the memory subset. After blood collection by leukapheresis, PBMCs were isolated using Ficoll-Histopaque density gradient centrifugation and then cryopreserved in the vapor phase of liquid nitrogen. Analytical flow cytometry was used to check the purity and quantity of every magnetically sorted T cell population. Genomic DNA was isolated from every sorted fraction and measured by UV absorbance on a Nanodrop 2000c. Using the deep immunoSEQ assay, TCR CDR3 regions were amplified from genomic DNA by multiplex PCR. Extracted genomic DNA from each cell subset was spread evenly across all wells of several immunoSEQ 96-well plates, with each plate serving as a replicate. For sorted subsets, each replicate PCR was loaded with around 220 ng genomic DNA, equivalent to 30,000 or so T cell genomes. Purified libraries were quantified with a Qubit 3.0 fluorometer, sized on a Bioanalyzer 2100, and re-quantified with the KAPA Library Quantification kit. Every immunoSEQ 96-well plate was sequenced on a dedicated single-read 150-cycle Illumina NextSeq 550 flow cell. The paper's data handling went like this. Because the immunoSEQ output included only junctional sequences and no quality scores, the filtering could not be the same as the filtering used for full-length reads. Sequences were annotated with PyIR, a Python wrapper for IgBLAST v1.9, using IMGT germline references to assign V/J genes and CDR3. Reads were removed for weak V/J assignments (E-value above 1e-6), missing CDR3, stop codons, out-of-frame junctions, or ambiguous translated residues. A V3J clonotype was defined by an identical inferred V gene, J gene, and CDR3 amino acid sequence. Percentage overlap between repertoires was calculated by dividing the number of shared unique clonotypes by the size of the smaller repertoire. Richness of each repertoire was evaluated using RTK rarefaction, the Chao1 estimator, and Recon v2.1 estimates of unobserved clonotypes. OLGA was used to compute generation probabilities for all TCRbeta clonotypes that the gDNA method yielded from four donors. Not all clones reach the TCRdb copy of this immuneACCESS table, which keeps in-frame sequences only. Checked studies attribute under half of the gap to unresolved V genes and leave the rest unexplained. The DNA gave D and trimming, while V, J and clone size come from that table. Counted in this sample were around 2.1 million clones; approximately 94% of them appeared once. The leading ten clones occupy roughly 0.13% of the sample.

Turning to this clone: The antigen this receptor binds is unknown. No much larger clone is present one base from it, and per-base qualities are unavailable. Different DNA sequences within this sample yield the same CDR3.

V lost 2 bases and J lost 2 bases, and the count of bases not matched to a germline gene is 3. The germline V gene gives CDR1 as MNHEY and CDR2 as SVGAGI. The CDR3 runs 15 residues from the cysteine to the phenylalanine. Here the CDR3 DNA is all that survives: 45 bases in frame from base 1. The study at large found these results: Higher generation probabilities were observed for clonotypes shared by all four sorted-subset donors than for non-shared clonotypes. Pairwise subsampling led to the expectation that sequencing depth would affect the degree of clonotype sharing among donors. Even with the large sequencing depth, rarefaction of the sorted-subset datasets indicated that sequencing was incomplete. Naive subsets generally had larger estimated clonotype richness than memory subsets did. When a handful of donors were compared, the shared fraction of clonotypes was 5% to 6.5% for naive CD4, around 3.5% for naive CD8, more than 2% for memory CD4, and around 0.4% for memory CD8. Sampling was restricted to blood, and TCR repertoires in tissue are likely to differ from TCR repertoires in blood. The small number of donors limited the genetic and exposure-history diversity represented.

The source of this sequence is a man aged 18 to 30 in good health. What was sequenced was naive CD4+ T cells sorted from blood. Reading the label with the study, this specimen's cell subset or site is: CD45RA+ positively selected. The sequence is built from TRBV6-5 and TRBJ2-7, with TRBD1 matching 10 junction bases. The CDR3 sequence is CASSYAGTGAYEQYF. The nucleotide sequence is given as TGTGCCAGCAGTTACGCCGGGACAGGGGCCTACGAGCAGTACTTC.